This T cell receptor beta chain was recorded in a study of spatial heterogeneity in lung cancer. Study summary: Sequence detection consistently recorded a greater number of beta-chain than alpha-chain sequences. Raw sequencing reads included, on average, more than 9.5 appearances of each unique TCR and UMI combination.

Every TCR cDNA molecule carried a tag that served as a unique molecular identifier. TCRdb ran MiXCR on the 5' RACE reads and lists one entry per CDR3 protein. The sample gives 9,500 to 15,000 distinct CDR3 sequences, roughly 6.2% of which show up once; around 10% is in the top ten. Time point in this sample: sample taken at primary tumor resection. Unsorted tumor, nontumor lung tissue or cryopreserved PBMC supplied the whole RNA. Untreated early-stage non-small cell lung cancer patients, over 55 in total, were the donors. This clonotype has only a few counts. The V gene end was trimmed by 4 bases and the J gene end by 7 bases; junction bases not matched to a gene: 8. The CDR3 extends over 15 amino acids.

This clonotype was sampled from a male donor with early-stage non-small cell lung cancer. The sample in question was normal lung tissue next to the tumor, obtained at surgery. This chain links TRBV12-3 or TRBV12-4 with TRBJ2-1, with 9 bases that match TRBD2. As DNA, the CDR3 is TGTGCCAGCAGTTGGGGTAGCGGGAGCGGGAATGAGCAGTTCTTC. Protein sequence: CASSWGSGSGNEQFF.